The clone carrying this T cell receptor (beta chain) was counted between two and nine times. Its specificity is not known. These data come from a study of T-cell memory formation after mild COVID-19. The overall study: Clustering of TCRs was largely donor specific.

Study-wide findings and caveats: Cross-reactive memory seemingly joined, as some responding clones were found in pre-infection memory.

The CDR3 contains 16 residues. The V and J ends lost 1 base and 1 base respectively, with 13 bases between them. Per germline, CDR1 SGHTA and CDR2 FQGNSA. From the 5' RACE reads, TCRdb called clonotypes with MiXCR, one entry per CDR3 protein. The sample includes 340,000 or so distinct CDR3 sequences, approximately 12% of them seen just once. This TCR was recovered from a man in his late teens or twenties who had mild COVID-19 (a few samples of this study predate the infection). Cell type and time point are not known. The sample comprised PBMCs or a T cell subset sorted from them (not recorded which). V and J are TRBV7-2 and TRBJ2-5; possibly TRBD2 for D (6 bases). This CDR3 is CASSLGVSGPQETQYF. Written as DNA, the CDR3 is TGTGCCAGCAGCTTAGGAGTTAGCGGTCCCCAAGAGACCCAGTACTTC.